Following are 13 T cell receptor beta chains from one sample sequenced in a study of blood T cell repertoires in COVID-19. Clones were sequenced by immunoSEQ multiplex PCR, and TCRdb holds only the in-frame ones, with some missing. This sample carries 78,000 or so clones, about four fifths of them seen once, and the ten largest clones take around 9%. The sequenced sample was peripheral blood. These receptors all come from a human donor in a cohort sampled during active COVID-19.

The CDR3 DNA reads as TGTGCCAGCAGCTCTCTCGGGGGGACAGGGCATCGCGGGAGGTCCACCTACGAGCAGTACTTC. This codes for CASSSLGGTGHRGRSTYEQYF. The J gene is TRBJ2-7, the V gene TRBV28, with D perhaps matching TRBD1 (9 bases). Trimming took 6 bases from V and 2 from J, leaving 35 bases between them. There are 21 residues in the CDR3. The germline V gene has CDR1 MDHEN and CDR2 SYDVKM.

The J gene is TRBJ1-6, the V gene TRBV25-1, with a possible D match to TRBD1 (6 bases). The CDR3 length is 17 residues. From germline, CDR1 is MGHDK and CDR2 SYGVNS. The germline V and J ends were trimmed by 3 bases and 5 bases, with 17 bases remaining between them. The CDR3 here is CASSDVVGTGNNSPLHF. The DNA for the CDR3 is TGTGCCAGCAGTGACGTAGTAGGAACAGGGAATAATTCACCCCTCCACTTT.

The chain carries TRBV21-1 and TRBJ2-5; the DNA was not used to check the table's D call, TRBD1. TRBV21-1 is deemed a pseudogene. The CDR3 is 14 residues long. In DNA form, the CDR3 reads TGTGCCAGCAGCCACGGACAGGGACAAGAGACCCAGTACTTC. This gives the protein CASSHGQGQETQYF.

The chain employs TRBV6-5 and TRBJ2-1; perhaps TRBD1 as D (6 bases). There are 13 residues in the CDR3. Germline CDR1 and CDR2: MNHEY and SVGAGI. Trimming stripped 6 bases from V and 2 bases from J, with 8 bases between. Here the CDR3 reads CASSGQPYNEQFF. CDR3 DNA: TGTGCCAGCAGCGGACAGCCCTACAATGAGCAGTTCTTC.

The CDR3 coding sequence is TGTGCCAGTAGTGGTGGAGGGGGCAGGGCAGATACGCAGTATTTT. This translates into CASSGGGGRADTQYF. This sequence joins TRBV19 and TRBJ2-3, with D possibly being TRBD1 (7 bases). CDR3 length: 15 amino acids. Germline CDR1 is LNHDA and CDR2 is SQIVND (reference sequence). Trimming cost V 5 bases and J 4 bases, with 16 bases left between them. The entire variable domain, with the rest obtained from reference TRBV19 and TRBJ2-3, is as follows: DGGITQSPKYLFRKEGQNVTLSCEQNLNHDAMYWYRQDPGQGLRLIYYSQIVNDFQKGDIAEGYSVSREKKESFPLTVTSAQKNPTAFYLCASSGGGGRADTQYFGPGTRLTVL.

This chain connects TRBV7-2 to TRBJ2-5, with TRBD1 matching over 8 bases. Germline CDR1 SGHTA, CDR2 FQGNSA. J gave up 4 bases and V 0 bases, and 4 bases lay outside the gene matches. The CDR3 spans 15 residues. The CDR3: CASSLALTGAETQYF. For the CDR3, the DNA is TGTGCCAGCAGCTTAGCCCTGACAGGGGCAGAGACCCAGTACTTC.

The chain has TRBV27 and TRBJ1-1, with a weak D call TRBD1 (5 bases). In germline, CDR1 is MNHEY, CDR2 SMNVEV (reference sequence). V lost 5 bases to trimming and J lost 7 bases, with 20 bases between them. This CDR3 contains 15 residues. Written as DNA, the CDR3 is TGTGCCAGCAGTCGTGGGCAGGGCCTTTCTGGTGAAGCTTTCTTT. Its translation: CASSRGQGLSGEAFF.

This clone has at least ten counts. The V and J genes are TRBV6-1 and TRBJ1-1, with 7 nucleotides matching TRBD1. Trimming cost V 1 base and J 3 bases; bases outside gene matches: 5. Germline CDR1 MNHNS, CDR2 SASEGT. CDR3 length equals 15 residues. This chain's CDR3 is CASSEVQGPHTEAFF. The CDR3 DNA reads as TGTGCCAGCAGTGAAGTACAGGGGCCTCACACTGAAGCTTTCTTT.

V and J are TRBV19 and TRBJ2-3, with 8 bases lining up with TRBD2. Germline V gene data show CDR1 as LNHDA and CDR2 as SQIVND (reference sequence). CDR3 length equals 16 residues. Losses at the gene ends were 3 bases for V and 5 bases for J; bases not matched to a gene: 10. This CDR3 reads CASSIGKAGAGDTQYF. The CDR3 DNA is TGTGCCAGTAGTATCGGGAAAGCGGGAGCAGGAGATACGCAGTATTTT.

The chain employs TRBV20-1 and TRBJ1-1; 10 bases match TRBD1. This CDR3 has 14 residues. V was pared by 3 bases and J by 2 bases, with 3 bases of the junction left unmatched. The V gene's germline CDR1 is DFQATT and CDR2 SNEGSKA (reference sequence). The CDR3 nucleotides read TGCAGTGCTAGTGGGGACAGGGGAAACACTGAAGCTTTCTTT. Amino acid sequence: CSASGDRGNTEAFF.

The chain carries TRBV12-5 and TRBJ2-1; D uncertain. The CDR3 totals 13 residues. Trimming shortened V by 5 bases and J by 6 bases, and 11 bases separated the two germline ends. Germline lookup yields CDR1 LGHNT and CDR2 FRNRAP. The DNA of the CDR3 is TGTGCTAGTGGTCTCATCAGTCTCAATGAGCAGTTCTTC. It yields the protein CASGLISLNEQFF.

This chain connects TRBV4-2 to TRBJ2-2; 7 bases are a match to TRBD2. The CDR3 sequence is 18 residues long. The ends lost 0 bases at V and 6 bases at J; junction bases unmatched: 13. Germline V CDR1 and CDR2: LGHNA, YNFKEQ. This CDR3 is CASSQDPGGKLGPGELFF. Written as DNA, the CDR3 is TGTGCCAGCAGCCAAGATCCCGGGGGGAAACTGGGCCCCGGGGAGCTGTTTTTT.

For the CDR3, the DNA is TGTGCCACCAGCATCCCCCGGGACTACCGCAATGAGCAGTTCTTC. Its protein product is CATSIPRDYRNEQFF. V and J are TRBV15 and TRBJ2-1; TRBD2 matches 7 bases. CDR3 size: 15 residues. Germline V CDR1 and CDR2: LNHNV, YYDKDF (reference sequence). Trimming at V came to 4 bases and at J to 6 bases, leaving 9 bases not matched to a gene.